Listed below are T cell receptor beta chains from one sample, sequenced in a study of blood T cells in healthy people across ages. Each CDR3 protein is one row after TCRdb ran MiXCR on the 5' RACE reads. The repertoire holds roughly 830,000 distinct CDR3 sequences, with roughly 60% as singletons. Source material: blood. All receptors derive from a man younger than 40 in good health. Both conserved end residues are trimmed from each CDR3. Each record gives: V gene, J gene, CDR3 protein.

v_call: TRBV5-1; j_call: TRBJ1-1; cdr3_aa: ASSLGSGRQNTEAF
v_call: TRBV4-2; j_call: TRBJ2-2; cdr3_aa: ASSQERERATNTGELF
v_call: TRBV7-4; j_call: TRBJ1-4; cdr3_aa: ASSLDPATNEKLF
v_call: TRBV6-2/TRBV6-3; j_call: .; cdr3_aa: ASSKDNGRDEQY
v_call: TRBV5-1; j_call: TRBJ2-5; cdr3_aa: ASSGGPNQETQY
v_call: TRBV4-2; j_call: TRBJ2-1; cdr3_aa: ASSQPPTSGGHNEQF
v_call: TRBV9; j_call: .; cdr3_aa: ACSFRDRTYEQY
v_call: TRBV6-5; j_call: TRBJ2-7; cdr3_aa: ASSYGSGGSSYEQY
v_call: TRBV5-1; j_call: TRBJ2-1; cdr3_aa: ASSHGTVSYNEQF
v_call: TRBV5-5; j_call: TRBJ2-7; cdr3_aa: ASSGLQGIYEQY
v_call: TRBV5-6; j_call: .; cdr3_aa: ASSLLRAGGEQY
v_call: TRBV12-3/TRBV12-4; j_call: TRBJ2-7; cdr3_aa: ASSTRRAEQY
v_call: TRBV7-9; j_call: TRBJ2-5; cdr3_aa: ASSPTQGRETQY